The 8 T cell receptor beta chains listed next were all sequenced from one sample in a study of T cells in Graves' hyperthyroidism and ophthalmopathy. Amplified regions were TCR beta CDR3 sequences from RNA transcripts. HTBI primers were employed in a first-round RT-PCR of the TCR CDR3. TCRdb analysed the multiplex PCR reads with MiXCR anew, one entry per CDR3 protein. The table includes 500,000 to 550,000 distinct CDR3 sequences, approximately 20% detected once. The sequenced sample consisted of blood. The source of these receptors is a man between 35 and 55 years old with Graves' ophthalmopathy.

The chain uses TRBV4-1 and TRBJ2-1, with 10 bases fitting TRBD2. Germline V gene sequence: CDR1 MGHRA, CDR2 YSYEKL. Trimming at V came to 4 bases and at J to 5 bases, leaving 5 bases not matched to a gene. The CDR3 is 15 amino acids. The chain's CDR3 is CASSRLAGANNEQFF. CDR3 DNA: TGCGCCAGCAGCCGCCTAGCGGGAGCTAACAATGAGCAGTTCTTC.

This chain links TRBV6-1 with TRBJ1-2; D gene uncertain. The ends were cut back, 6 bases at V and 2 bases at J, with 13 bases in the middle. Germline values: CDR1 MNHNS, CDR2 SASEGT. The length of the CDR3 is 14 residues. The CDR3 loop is CASSPGPANYGYTF. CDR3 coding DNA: TGTGCCAGCAGCCCCGGTCCGGCAAACTATGGCTACACCTTC.

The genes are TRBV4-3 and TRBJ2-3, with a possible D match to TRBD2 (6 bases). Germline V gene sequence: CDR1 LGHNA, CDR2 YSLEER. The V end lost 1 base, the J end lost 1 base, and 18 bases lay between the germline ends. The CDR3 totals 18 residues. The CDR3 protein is CASSQGVLPASGTDTQYF. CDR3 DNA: TGCGCCAGCAGCCAAGGGGTTCTTCCGGCTAGCGGCACAGATACGCAGTATTTT.

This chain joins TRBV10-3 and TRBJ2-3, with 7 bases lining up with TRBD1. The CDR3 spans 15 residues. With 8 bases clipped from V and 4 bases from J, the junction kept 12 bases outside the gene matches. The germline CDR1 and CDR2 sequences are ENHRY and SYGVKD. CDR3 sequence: CAIFEPRGQPDTQYF. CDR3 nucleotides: TGTGCCATCTTCGAACCCCGGGGACAGCCAGATACGCAGTATTTT.

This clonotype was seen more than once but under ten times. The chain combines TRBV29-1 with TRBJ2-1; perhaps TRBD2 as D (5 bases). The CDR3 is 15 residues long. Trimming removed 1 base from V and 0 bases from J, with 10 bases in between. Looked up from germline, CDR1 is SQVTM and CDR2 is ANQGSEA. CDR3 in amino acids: CSVEGVGASYNEQFF. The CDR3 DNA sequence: TGCAGCGTTGAAGGGGTGGGAGCCTCCTACAATGAGCAGTTCTTC.

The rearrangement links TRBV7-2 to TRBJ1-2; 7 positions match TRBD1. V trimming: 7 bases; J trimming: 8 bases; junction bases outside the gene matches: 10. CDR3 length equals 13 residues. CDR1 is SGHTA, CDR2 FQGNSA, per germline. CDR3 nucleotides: TGTGCCAGCACCCAAGGACAGGTTTGGGGCTACACCTTC. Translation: CASTQGQVWGYTF.

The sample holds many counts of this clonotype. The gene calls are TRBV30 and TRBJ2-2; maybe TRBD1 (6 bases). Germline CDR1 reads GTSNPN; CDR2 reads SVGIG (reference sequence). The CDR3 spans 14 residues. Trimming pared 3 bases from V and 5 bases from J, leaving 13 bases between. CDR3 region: CAWRNRVVTGELFF. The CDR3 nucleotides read TGTGCCTGGAGAAACAGGGTTGTAACCGGGGAGCTGTTTTTT.

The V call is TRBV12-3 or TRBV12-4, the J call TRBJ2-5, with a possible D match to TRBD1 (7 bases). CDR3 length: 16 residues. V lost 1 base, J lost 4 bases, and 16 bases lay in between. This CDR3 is CASSLGTGGARETQYF. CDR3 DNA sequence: TGTGCCAGCAGTTTAGGGACAGGAGGGGCTCGAGAGACCCAGTACTTC.